This T cell receptor beta chain was recovered during a study of long-term antiretroviral therapy in people with HIV. Study-wide findings and caveats: After ART, diversity increased yet remained lower than transplant donor controls. In HIV, the repertoires covered a tighter span of CDR3 lengths than in controls.

Comment on this clone: Its antigen is still unknown. Different DNA sequences within this sample yield the same CDR3.

Survey-level immunoSEQ v3.0 assays were run. For each individual sample, sequencing targeted roughly 40,000-50,000 T-cell genomes. Using immunoSEQ multiplex PCR, the repertoire was profiled, and TCRdb retains in-frame clones only, with some absent. The repertoire includes more than 20,000 clones, around four fifths of them detected once, and 4.6% sits in the top ten. From germline, CDR1 is GTSNPN and CDR2 SVGIG (reference sequence). There are 15 residues in the CDR3. Between the trimmed V and J ends, which lost 4 bases and 1 base, there was a span of 13 bases. Sequencing used unsorted PBMCs, obtained 0.5 years after starting antiretroviral therapy. This sequence joins TRBV30 and TRBJ1-4; D is possibly TRBD1 (5 bases). The clonotype originates from a man between 18 and 35 years old with HIV. The CDR3 coding sequence is TGTGCCTGGACAGGGAACAGAGGAACTAATGAAAAACTGTTTTTT. This translates into CAWTGNRGTNEKLFF.